These T cell receptor beta chains were read from a single sample in a study of identical twins. TCRdb fed the 5' RACE reads into MiXCR, producing one record per CDR3 protein. The profile shows hundreds of thousands of distinct CDR3 sequences, 18% of them singletons. The same sample was also studied in work on T cells expressing NK-cell markers.

Sequences were obtained from PBMCs. Receptors originate from a woman aged 18 to 35 in good health. Both conserved end residues are part of each CDR3. A D gene is named only where the DNA matches it firmly. Size values are once, few and many counts, or a class for expanded clones, and some rows have none.

abundance	d_gene	j_gene	v_gene	CDR3aa	CDR3nt
NA	TRBD2	TRBJ2-3	TRBV4-2	CASSQRGGPSGMGKDTQYF	TGTGCCAGCAGCCAAAGAGGTGGACCAAGCGGGATGGGGAAGGATACGCAGTATTTT
many	NA	TRBJ2-5	TRBV20-1	CSARLEGLQETQYF	TGCAGTGCTAGGCTAGAGGGGTTACAAGAGACCCAGTACTTC
NA	NA	TRBJ1-2	TRBV7-5	CISVSEASGQRSNYGYTF	NA
few	NA	TRBJ2-3	TRBV20-1	CSAPTPTVITDTQYF	TGCAGTGCTCCCACTCCGACAGTCATCACAGATACGCAGTATTTT
NA	TRBD1	TRBJ2-7	TRBV10-3	CAISLPGQRAYEQYF	TGTGCCATCAGTCTGCCGGGACAGAGAGCTTACGAGCAGTACTTC
few	TRBD2	TRBJ2-1	TRBV20-1	CSARHGLGMVGEQFF	TGCAGTGCCCGCCACGGACTAGGAATGGTAGGGGAGCAGTTCTTC
NA	NA	TRBJ2-1	TRBV30	CAWGRGERSEQFF	TGTGCCTGGGGGAGAGGGGAACGGAGTGAGCAGTTCTTC
NA	NA	TRBJ2-3	TRBV7-8	CASSQGGAVGEYF	TGTGCCAGCAGCCAGGGGGGGGCGGTCGGCGAGTATTTT
NA	NA	TRBJ2-3	TRBV5-6	CASSPRVGWMATQYF	TGTGCCAGCAGCCCTAGGGTCGGCTGGATGGCTACGCAGTATTTT
NA	TRBD2	TRBJ2-7	TRBV7-2	CASSRTRSSYEQYF	TGTGCCAGCAGCCGGACTAGGAGCTCCTACGAGCAGTACTTC
few	NA	TRBJ2-3	TRBV7-6	CASSPTYTDTQYF	TGTGCCAGCAGCCCCACCTACACAGATACGCAGTATTTT
NA	NA	TRBJ1-1	TRBV18	CASSPPVLMNTEAFF	TGTGCCAGCTCACCACCAGTCCTAATGAACACTGAAGCTTTCTTT
NA	TRBD1	TRBJ2-1	TRBV27	CASSLLHVQGVSDEQFF	TGTGCCAGCAGTTTGTTGCATGTGCAGGGGGTTTCGGATGAGCAGTTCTTC
NA	TRBD2	TRBJ2-7	TRBV7-9	CASSRGTSGTYEQYF	TGTGCCAGCAGCCGCGGGACTAGCGGAACTTACGAGCAGTACTTC
NA	TRBD2	TRBJ2-2	TRBV6-1	CASSRTPSGRNTGELFF	TGTGCCAGCAGTAGAACCCCTAGCGGGAGGAACACCGGGGAGCTGTTTTTT
NA	NA	TRBJ2-5	TRBV20-1	CSALIDLETQYF	TGCAGTGCTCTGATAGACCTGGAGACCCAGTACTTC
NA	NA	TRBJ2-7	TRBV25-1	CASSGAKDILYEQYF	TGTGCCAGCAGTGGGGCAAAAGATATCCTCTACGAGCAGTACTTC
many	NA	TRBJ2-1	TRBV20-1	CSAHPRTAGEQFF	TGCAGTGCCCACCCGCGTACGGCGGGTGAGCAGTTCTTC
NA	NA	TRBJ2-7	TRBV5-8	CASPLRRNSYEQYF	TGTGCCAGCCCCCTGAGAAGGAACTCCTACGAGCAGTACTTC
NA	NA	TRBJ1-2	TRBV12-3/TRBV12-4	CASSYHRYGYTF	TGTGCCAGCAGTTATCACCGCTATGGCTACACCTTC
few	NA	TRBJ1-5	TRBV12-3/TRBV12-4	CASSLMWGPYSNQPQHF	TGTGCCAGCAGTTTAATGTGGGGACCCTATAGCAATCAGCCCCAGCATTTT
few	NA	TRBJ1-1	TRBV7-3	CASSSPGAAEAFF	TGTGCCAGCAGCTCCCCGGGGGCGGCTGAAGCTTTCTTT
few	TRBD2	TRBJ2-1	TRBV27	CASSSQIYRGVEVRPTYNEQFF	TGTGCCAGCAGTTCCCAAATTTACCGGGGGGTGGAAGTAAGGCCAACCTACAATGAGCAGTTCTTC
NA	NA	TRBJ2-5	TRBV5-1	CASSHISTGQETQYF	TGCGCCAGCAGCCACATATCTACGGGACAAGAGACCCAGTACTTC
few	NA	TRBJ2-7	TRBV6-5	CASSSRLDEQYF	TGTGCCAGCAGTTCCCGACTAGACGAGCAGTACTTC
many	NA	TRBJ1-1	TRBV10-3	CAISESVLPAAEAFF	TGTGCCATCAGTGAGTCAGTACTCCCCGCCGCTGAAGCTTTCTTT
few	NA	TRBJ2-1	TRBV7-6	CASSLERPRGNEQFF	TGTGCCAGCAGCTTAGAAAGGCCCAGAGGCAATGAGCAGTTCTTC
NA	NA	TRBJ2-7	TRBV3-1	CASKGLAVEQYF	TGTGCCAGCAAAGGATTAGCAGTCGAGCAGTACTTC
few	NA	TRBJ2-2	TRBV12-3/TRBV12-4	CASSFRLSPGELFF	TGTGCCAGCAGTTTCCGACTAAGCCCCGGGGAGCTGTTTTTT
few	NA	TRBJ2-7	TRBV20-1	CSASVGNYEQYF	TGCAGTGCTAGCGTGGGGAACTACGAGCAGTACTTC
NA	TRBD1	TRBJ2-7	TRBV9	CASSAGQGTNEQYF	TGTGCCAGCAGCGCGGGACAGGGTACGAACGAGCAGTACTTC
few	NA	TRBJ1-2	TRBV7-2	CASSLDQGNYGYTF	TGTGCCAGCAGCTTGGATCAGGGAAACTATGGCTACACCTTC
many	TRBD2	TRBJ2-5	TRBV15	CATSSQTSSQETQYF	TGTGCCACCAGCAGTCAGACTAGCTCCCAAGAGACCCAGTACTTC
NA	TRBD2	TRBJ2-7	TRBV6-5	CASSYSTSGEAATEQYF	TGTGCCAGCAGTTACTCGACTAGCGGGGAGGCGGCGACCGAGCAGTACTTC
NA	NA	TRBJ2-5	TRBV27	CASSLNGGGQNQETQYF	TGTGCCAGCAGTTTAAACGGGGGCGGACAGAACCAAGAGACCCAGTACTTC
NA	NA	TRBJ2-7	TRBV25-1	CASSESGSPSYEQYF	TGTGCCAGCAGTGAATCAGGGAGTCCCTCCTACGAGCAGTACTTC
NA	NA	TRBJ2-7	TRBV20-1	CSAKRGPSYEQYF	TGCAGTGCTAAACGGGGCCCTTCCTACGAGCAGTACTTC